This note documents a single T cell receptor (beta chain) sequence. Its antigen is unknown. Each donor was healthy, and each was a bone marrow donor. PCR amplification relied on 60 Vbeta primers (plus 13 Jbeta primers). Method: immunoSEQ multiplex PCR; TCRdb's copy keeps in-frame clones and lacks some. The data contain 170,000 or so clones, 75% to 90% of them singletons. This specimen belongs to a study of cytomegalovirus exposure and HLA in healthy donors. The study, taken as a whole, reports: Earlier analysis found most TCR beta V segments productive about 87% or about 30% of the time. Follow-up analysis seemed to connect common viral pathogens with several of the most significant clusters identified.

The CDR3 covers 15 residues. Germline V gene data show CDR1 as SQVTM and CDR2 as ANQGSEA. V trimming: 6 bases; J trimming: 5 bases; junction bases outside the gene matches: 15. The chain links TRBV29-1 to TRBJ2-5; TRBD2 matches at 7 bases. The TCR sequence derives from a man aged 25 to 40 in good health and CMV-seropositive. Sequencing used PBMCs. CDR3 in amino acids: CSVSAQGGSGETQYF. The CDR3 DNA follows: TGCAGCGTCTCGGCACAAGGCGGGAGTGGGGAGACCCAGTACTTC.